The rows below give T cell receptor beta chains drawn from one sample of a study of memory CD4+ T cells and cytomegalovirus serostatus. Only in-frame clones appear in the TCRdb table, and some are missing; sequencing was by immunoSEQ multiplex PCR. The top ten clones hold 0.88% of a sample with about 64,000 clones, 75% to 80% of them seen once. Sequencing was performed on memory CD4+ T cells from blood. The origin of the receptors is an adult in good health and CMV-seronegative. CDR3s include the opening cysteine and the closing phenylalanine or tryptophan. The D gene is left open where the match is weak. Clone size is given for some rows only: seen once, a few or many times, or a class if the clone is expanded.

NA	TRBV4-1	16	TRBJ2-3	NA	CASSQAPGESTDTQYF	TGCGCCAGCAGCCAAGCTCCGGGGGAAAGTACAGATACGCAGTATTTT
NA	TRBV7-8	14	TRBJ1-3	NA	CASRVGSSGNTIYF	TGTGCCAGCAGAGTGGGGTCCAGTGGAAACACCATATATTTT
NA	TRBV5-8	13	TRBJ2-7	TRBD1	CASSFGQAYEQYF	TGTGCCAGCAGCTTCGGACAGGCCTACGAGCAGTACTTC
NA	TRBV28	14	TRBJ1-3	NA	CASSSGGSGNTIYF	TGTGCCAGCAGCTCGGGGGGATCTGGAAACACCATATATTTT
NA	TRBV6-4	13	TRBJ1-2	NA	CASSDSGGYGYTF	TGTGCCAGCAGTGACTCCGGTGGATATGGCTACACCTTC
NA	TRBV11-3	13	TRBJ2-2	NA	CASSLGPTGELFF	TGTGCCAGCAGCTTGGGTCCAACCGGGGAGCTGTTTTTT
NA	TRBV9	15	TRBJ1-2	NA	CASSVAPGGDYGYTF	TGTGCCAGCAGCGTAGCCCCGGGGGGGGACTATGGCTACACCTTC
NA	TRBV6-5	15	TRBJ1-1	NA	CASSYSYGGRTEAFF	TGTGCCAGCAGTTACTCTTATGGGGGGCGAACTGAAGCTTTCTTT
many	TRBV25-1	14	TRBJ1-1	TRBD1	CASSGLTGGTEAFF	TGTGCCAGCAGTGGTCTAACAGGGGGCACTGAAGCTTTCTTT
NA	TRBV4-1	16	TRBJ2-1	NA	CASSQDLAGGYNEQFF	TGCGCCAGCAGCCAAGATTTGGCAGGTGGCTACAATGAGCAGTTCTTC
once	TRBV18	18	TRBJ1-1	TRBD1	CASSPLRAGGRVNTEAFF	TGTGCCAGCTCACCACTTAGGGCAGGGGGCCGCGTGAACACTGAAGCTTTCTTT
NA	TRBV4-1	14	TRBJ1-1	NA	CASSQDWANTEAFF	TGCGCCAGCAGCCAAGATTGGGCGAACACTGAAGCTTTCTTT
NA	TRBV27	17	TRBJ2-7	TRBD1	CASSLLPTGAGEDEQYF	TGTGCCAGCAGTCTACTCCCGACAGGGGCCGGGGAAGACGAGCAGTACTTC
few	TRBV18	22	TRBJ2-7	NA	CASSPVRQTGPGRIGSSYEQYF	TGTGCCAGCTCACCAGTGCGTCAGACAGGCCCAGGGCGGATCGGCTCTTCCTACGAGCAGTACTTC
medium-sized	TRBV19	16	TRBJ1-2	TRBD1	CASSRGTGATSYGYTF	TGTGCCAGTAGTCGGGGAACAGGGGCGACATCCTATGGCTACACCTTC
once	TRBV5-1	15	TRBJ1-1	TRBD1	CASSGGQVPNTEAFF	TGCGCCAGCAGCGGAGGACAGGTACCGAACACTGAAGCTTTCTTT
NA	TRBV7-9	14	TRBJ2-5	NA	CASSSVGRAETQYF	TGTGCCAGCAGCTCGGTCGGCAGGGCTGAGACCCAGTACTTC
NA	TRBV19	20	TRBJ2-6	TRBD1	CASSKQGQGSGTAGANVLTF	TGTGCCAGTAGTAAACAGGGACAGGGTTCGGGGACTGCTGGGGCCAACGTCCTGACTTTC
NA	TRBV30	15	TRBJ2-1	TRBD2	CAWTPLAGGPGEQFF	TGTGCCTGGACCCCACTAGCGGGGGGGCCTGGTGAGCAGTTCTTC
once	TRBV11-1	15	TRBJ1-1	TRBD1	CASSMINRGNTEAFF	TGTGCCAGCAGCATGATAAACAGGGGGAACACTGAAGCTTTCTTT
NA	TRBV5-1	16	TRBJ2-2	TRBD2	CASSLVLAGNTGELFF	TGCGCCAGCAGCTTGGTACTAGCGGGAAACACCGGGGAGCTGTTTTTT
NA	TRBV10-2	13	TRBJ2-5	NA	CASSGQGSETQYF	TGCGCCAGCTCCGGGCAGGGGTCGGAGACCCAGTACTTC
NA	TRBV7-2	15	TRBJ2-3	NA	CASSPAIGRPDTQYF	TGTGCCAGCAGCCCCGCTATAGGTAGGCCAGATACGCAGTATTTT
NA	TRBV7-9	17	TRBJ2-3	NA	CASSFAKGSGRADTQYF	TGTGCCAGCAGTTTCGCGAAGGGTAGCGGTCGCGCAGATACGCAGTATTTT
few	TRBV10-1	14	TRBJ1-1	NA	CASRQDSRNTEAFF	TGCGCCAGCAGACAGGACAGTCGGAACACTGAAGCTTTCTTT
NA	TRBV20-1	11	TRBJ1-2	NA	CSAQGNYGYTF	TGCAGTGCTCAGGGAAACTATGGCTACACCTTC
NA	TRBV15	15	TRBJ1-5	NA	CATSKRTNGDQPQHF	TGTGCCACCAGCAAACGGACCAACGGGGATCAGCCCCAGCATTTT
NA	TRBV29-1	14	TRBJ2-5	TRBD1	CSVRRQGVGETQYF	TGCAGCGTACGTAGACAGGGGGTAGGAGAGACCCAGTACTTC
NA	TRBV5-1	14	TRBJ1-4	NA	CASSLAGSREKLFF	TGCGCCAGCAGCTTAGCAGGGTCGAGGGAAAAACTGTTTTTT
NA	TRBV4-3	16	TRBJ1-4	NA	CASSQVSTGLSEKLFF	TGCGCCAGCAGCCAAGTTTCTACAGGGCTATCTGAGAAACTGTTTTTT
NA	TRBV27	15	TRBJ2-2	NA	CASSFDRPHTGELFF	TGTGCCAGCAGTTTCGACAGGCCCCACACCGGGGAGCTGTTTTTT
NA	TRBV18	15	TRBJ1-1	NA	CASSPRGRENTEAFF	TGTGCCAGCTCACCCCGGGGAAGAGAGAACACTGAAGCTTTCTTT
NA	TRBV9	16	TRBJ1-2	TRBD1	CASSVESQPGGYGYTF	TGTGCCAGCAGCGTCGAATCGCAGCCAGGGGGCTATGGCTACACCTTC
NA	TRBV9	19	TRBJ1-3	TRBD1	CASSPARRGAESNGNTIYF	TGTGCCAGCAGCCCCGCGCGCAGGGGGGCAGAATCCAATGGAAACACCATATATTTT
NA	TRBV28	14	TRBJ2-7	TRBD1	CASSLLQGNYEQYF	TGTGCCAGCAGTTTATTACAGGGGAACTACGAGCAGTACTTC
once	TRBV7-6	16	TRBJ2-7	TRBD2	CASSLTRLASPYEQYF	TGTGCCAGCAGCCTGACCCGACTAGCGAGTCCCTACGAGCAGTACTTC
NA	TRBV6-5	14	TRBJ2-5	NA	CASTGAGAGETQYF	TGTGCCAGCACCGGGGCGGGGGCCGGAGAGACCCAGTACTTC
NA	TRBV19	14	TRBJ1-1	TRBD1	CASTRGQANTEAFF	TGTGCCAGTACCAGGGGACAGGCGAACACTGAAGCTTTCTTT
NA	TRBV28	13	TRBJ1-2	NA	CASSFGRGYGYTF	TGTGCCAGCAGTTTCGGGCGCGGCTATGGCTACACCTTC
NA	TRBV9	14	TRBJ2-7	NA	CASSVGGTGYEQYF	TGTGCCAGCAGCGTAGGGGGAACGGGGTACGAGCAGTACTTC